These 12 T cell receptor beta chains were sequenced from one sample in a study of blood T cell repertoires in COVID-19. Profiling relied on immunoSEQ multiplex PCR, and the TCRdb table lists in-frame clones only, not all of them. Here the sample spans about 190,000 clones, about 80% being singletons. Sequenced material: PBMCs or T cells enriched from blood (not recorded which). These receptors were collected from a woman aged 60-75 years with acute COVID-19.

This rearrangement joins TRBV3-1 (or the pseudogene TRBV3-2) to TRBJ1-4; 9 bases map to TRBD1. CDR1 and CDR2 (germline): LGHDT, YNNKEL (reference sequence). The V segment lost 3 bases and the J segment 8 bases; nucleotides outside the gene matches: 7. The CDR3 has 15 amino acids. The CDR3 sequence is CASSHPGTGTEKLFF. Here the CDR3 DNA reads TGTGCCAGCAGCCACCCCGGGACAGGGACGGAAAAACTGTTTTTT.

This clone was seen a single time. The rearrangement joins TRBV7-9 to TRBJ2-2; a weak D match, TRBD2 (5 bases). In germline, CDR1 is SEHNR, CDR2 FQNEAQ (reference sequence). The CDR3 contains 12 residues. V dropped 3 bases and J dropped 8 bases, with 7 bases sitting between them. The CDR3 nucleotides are TGTGCCAGCAGCTTTTCGGGGGGGGAGCTGTTTTTT. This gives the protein CASSFSGGELFF.

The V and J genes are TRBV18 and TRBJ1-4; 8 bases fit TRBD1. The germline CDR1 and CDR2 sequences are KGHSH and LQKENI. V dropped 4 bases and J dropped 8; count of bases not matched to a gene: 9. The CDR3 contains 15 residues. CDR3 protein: CASSLLTGESEKLFF. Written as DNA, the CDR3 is TGTGCCAGCTCACTCCTGACAGGGGAGAGCGAAAAACTGTTTTTT.

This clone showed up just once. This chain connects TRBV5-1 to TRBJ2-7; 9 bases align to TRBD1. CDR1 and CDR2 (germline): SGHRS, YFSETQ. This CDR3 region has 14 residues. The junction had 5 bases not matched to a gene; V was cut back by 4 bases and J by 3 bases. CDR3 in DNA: TGCGCCAGCAGCCTTCGGGACAGGGACTACGAGCAGTACTTC. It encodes CASSLRDRDYEQYF.

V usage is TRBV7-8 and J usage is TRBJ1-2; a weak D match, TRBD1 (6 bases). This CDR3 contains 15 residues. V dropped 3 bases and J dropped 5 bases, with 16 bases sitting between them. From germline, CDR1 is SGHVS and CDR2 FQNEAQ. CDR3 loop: CASSFARGAPYGYTF. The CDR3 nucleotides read TGTGCCAGCAGCTTTGCCAGGGGCGCGCCGTATGGCTACACCTTC.

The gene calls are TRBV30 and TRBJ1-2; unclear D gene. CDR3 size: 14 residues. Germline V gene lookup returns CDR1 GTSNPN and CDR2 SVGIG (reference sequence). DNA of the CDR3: TGTGCTACTGGTCGTACGGGGACTAACTATGGCTACACCTTC. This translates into CATGRTGTNYGYTF.

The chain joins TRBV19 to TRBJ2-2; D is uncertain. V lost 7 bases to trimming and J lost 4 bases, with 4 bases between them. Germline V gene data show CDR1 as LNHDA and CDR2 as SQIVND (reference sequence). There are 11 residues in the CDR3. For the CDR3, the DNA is TGTGCCAGTACAGGCACCGGGGAGCTGTTTTTT. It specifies CASTGTGELFF. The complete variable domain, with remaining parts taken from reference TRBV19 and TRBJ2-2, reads DGGITQSPKYLFRKEGQNVTLSCEQNLNHDAMYWYRQDPGQGLRLIYYSQIVNDFQKGDIAEGYSVSREKKESFPLTVTSAQKNPTAFYLCASTGTGELFFGEGSRLTVL.

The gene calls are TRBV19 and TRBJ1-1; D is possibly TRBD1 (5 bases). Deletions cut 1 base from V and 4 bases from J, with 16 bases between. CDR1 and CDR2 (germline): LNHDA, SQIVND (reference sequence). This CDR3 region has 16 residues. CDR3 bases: TGTGCCAGTAGTATAGGCCTAAGGGCGGGGGGCACTGAAGCTTTCTTT. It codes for CASSIGLRAGGTEAFF.

CDR3 coding DNA: TGTGCCAGCAGCCCGAAGAGGACACCCCTCCACTTT. Encoded protein: CASSPKRTPLHF. The chain uses TRBV7-9 and TRBJ1-6; D remains unclear. CDR3 size: 12 residues. Germline V gives CDR1 SEHNR, CDR2 FQNEAQ (reference sequence). V dropped 5 bases and J dropped 11 bases, with 10 bases sitting between them.

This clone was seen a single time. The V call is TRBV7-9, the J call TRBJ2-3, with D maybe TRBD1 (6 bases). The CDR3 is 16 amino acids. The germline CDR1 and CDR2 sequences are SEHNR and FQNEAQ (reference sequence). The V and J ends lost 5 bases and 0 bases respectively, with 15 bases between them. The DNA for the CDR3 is TGTGCCAGCAGCGTACAGGGAACTTCTAGCACAGATACGCAGTATTTT. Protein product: CASSVQGTSSTDTQYF.

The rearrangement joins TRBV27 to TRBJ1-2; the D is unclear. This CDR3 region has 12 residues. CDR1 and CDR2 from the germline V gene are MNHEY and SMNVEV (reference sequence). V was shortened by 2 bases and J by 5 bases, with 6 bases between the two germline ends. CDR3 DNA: TGTGCCAGCAGTTTAGCCGGTTATGGCTACACCTTC. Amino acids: CASSLAGYGYTF.

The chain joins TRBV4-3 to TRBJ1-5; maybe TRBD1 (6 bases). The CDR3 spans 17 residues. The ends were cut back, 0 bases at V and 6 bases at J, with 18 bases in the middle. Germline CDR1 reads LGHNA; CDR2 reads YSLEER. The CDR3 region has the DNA TGCGCCAGCAGCCAAGATGCGGGGGCTGGGGTGGGTCAGCCCCAGCATTTT. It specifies CASSQDAGAGVGQPQHF.